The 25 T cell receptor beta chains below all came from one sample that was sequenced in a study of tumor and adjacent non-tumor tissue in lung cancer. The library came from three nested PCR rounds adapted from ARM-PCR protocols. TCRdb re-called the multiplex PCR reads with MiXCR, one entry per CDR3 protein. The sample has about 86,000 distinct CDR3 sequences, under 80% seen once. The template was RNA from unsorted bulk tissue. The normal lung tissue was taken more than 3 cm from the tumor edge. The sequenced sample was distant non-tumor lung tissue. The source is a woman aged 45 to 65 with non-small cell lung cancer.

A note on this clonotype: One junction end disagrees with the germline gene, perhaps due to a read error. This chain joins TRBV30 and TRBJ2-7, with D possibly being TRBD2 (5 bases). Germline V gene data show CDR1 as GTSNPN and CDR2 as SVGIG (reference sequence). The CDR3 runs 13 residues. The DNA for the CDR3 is TGTACCTGGAGTGTCGGAGCGGCCAACGAGCAGTACTTC. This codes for CTWSVGAANEQYF.

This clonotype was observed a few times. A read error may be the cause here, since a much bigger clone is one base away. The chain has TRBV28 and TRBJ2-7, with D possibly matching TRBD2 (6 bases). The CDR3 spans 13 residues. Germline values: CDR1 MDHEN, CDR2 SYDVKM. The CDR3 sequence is CVSFRPGAGEQYF. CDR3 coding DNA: TGTGTCAGCTTTCGTCCCGGGGCGGGGGAGCAGTACTTC.

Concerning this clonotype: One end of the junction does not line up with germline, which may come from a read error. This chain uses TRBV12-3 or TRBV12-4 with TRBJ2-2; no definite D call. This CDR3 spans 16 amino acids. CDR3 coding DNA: TGTACCAGCATGCCCCCACAGTGGGCGAACACCGGGGAGCTGTTTTTT. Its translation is CTSMPPQWANTGELFF.

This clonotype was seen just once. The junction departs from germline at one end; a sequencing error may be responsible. The CDR3 DNA is TGTGCCAGCAGTGTGACGGAAGGGAATGAGCAGTCCTTC. This gives the protein CASSVTEGNEQSF. V is TRBV2 and J is TRBJ2-1; no definite D call. The germline V gene has CDR1 SNHLY and CDR2 FYNNEI. This CDR3 region has 13 residues.

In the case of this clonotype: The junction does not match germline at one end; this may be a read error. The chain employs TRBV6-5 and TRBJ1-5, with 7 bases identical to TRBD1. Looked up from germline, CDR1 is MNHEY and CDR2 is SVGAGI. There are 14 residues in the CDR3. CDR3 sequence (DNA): TGTGTCAGCAGACCGGGACAGACTTATCAACCCCAGCGTTTT. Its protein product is CVSRPGQTYQPQRF.

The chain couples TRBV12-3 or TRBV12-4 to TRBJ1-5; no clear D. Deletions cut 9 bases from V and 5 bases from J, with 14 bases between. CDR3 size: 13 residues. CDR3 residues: CASSLMRDQPQHF. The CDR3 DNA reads TGTGCCAGTAGTCTCATGAGGGATCAGCCCCAGCATTTT.

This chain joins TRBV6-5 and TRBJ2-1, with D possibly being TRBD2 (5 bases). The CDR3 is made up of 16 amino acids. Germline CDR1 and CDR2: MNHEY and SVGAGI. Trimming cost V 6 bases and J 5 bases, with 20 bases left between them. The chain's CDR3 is CASSSEAVGPHNEQFF. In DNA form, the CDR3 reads TGTGCCAGCAGCTCCGAAGCGGTAGGACCGCACAATGAGCAGTTCTTC.

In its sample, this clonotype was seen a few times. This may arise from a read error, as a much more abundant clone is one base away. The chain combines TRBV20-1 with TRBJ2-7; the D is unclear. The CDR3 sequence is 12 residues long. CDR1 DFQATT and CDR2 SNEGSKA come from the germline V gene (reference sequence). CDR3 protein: CSAMRNSYGQYF. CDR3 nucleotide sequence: TGCAGTGCTATGAGAAACTCCTACGGGCAGTACTTC.

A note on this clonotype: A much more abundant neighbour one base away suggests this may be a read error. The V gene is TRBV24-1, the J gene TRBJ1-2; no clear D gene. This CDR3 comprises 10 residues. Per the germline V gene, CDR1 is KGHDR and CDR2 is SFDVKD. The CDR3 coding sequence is TGTGCCATCAGTAGAGCTGGCTACACCTTC. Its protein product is CAISRAGYTF.

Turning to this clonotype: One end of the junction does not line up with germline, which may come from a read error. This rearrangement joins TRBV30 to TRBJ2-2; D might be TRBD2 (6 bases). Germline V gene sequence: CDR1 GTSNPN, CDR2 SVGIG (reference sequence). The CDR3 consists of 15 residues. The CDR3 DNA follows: TGTGCCTGGGCCAACGGCGGGAAGCGGACCGGGAAGCTGTTTTTT. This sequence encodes CAWANGGKRTGKLFF.

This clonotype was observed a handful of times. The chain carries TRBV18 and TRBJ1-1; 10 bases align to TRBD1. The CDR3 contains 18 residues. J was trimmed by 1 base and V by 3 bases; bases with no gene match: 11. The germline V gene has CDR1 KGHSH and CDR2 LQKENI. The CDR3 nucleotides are TGTGCCAGCTCACCTTATGTCCCGGGACAGGGGTCGAACACTGAAGCTTTCTTT. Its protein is CASSPYVPGQGSNTEAFF.

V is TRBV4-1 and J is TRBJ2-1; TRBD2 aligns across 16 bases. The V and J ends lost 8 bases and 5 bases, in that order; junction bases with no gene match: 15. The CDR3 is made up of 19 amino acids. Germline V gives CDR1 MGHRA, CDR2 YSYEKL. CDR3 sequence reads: CASYHPGLAGGPFNNEQFF. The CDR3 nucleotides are TGCGCCAGCTACCACCCGGGACTAGCGGGAGGGCCATTCAACAATGAGCAGTTCTTC.

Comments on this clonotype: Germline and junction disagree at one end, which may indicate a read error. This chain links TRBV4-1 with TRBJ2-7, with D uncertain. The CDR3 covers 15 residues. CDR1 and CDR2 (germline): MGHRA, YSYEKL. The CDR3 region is CASRQTLADSYEQYF. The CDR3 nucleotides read TGTGCCAGCAGGCAAACCCTGGCAGACTCCTACGAGCAGTACTTC.

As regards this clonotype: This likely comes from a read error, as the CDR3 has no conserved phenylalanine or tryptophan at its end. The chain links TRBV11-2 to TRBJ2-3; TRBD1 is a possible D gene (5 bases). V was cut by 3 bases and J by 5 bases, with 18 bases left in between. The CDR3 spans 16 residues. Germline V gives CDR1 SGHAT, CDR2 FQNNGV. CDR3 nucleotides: TGTGCCAGCAGCTTGTGGGGCCAGCTTGCGATAGATACGCAGTATTCT. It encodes CASSLWGQLAIDTQYS.

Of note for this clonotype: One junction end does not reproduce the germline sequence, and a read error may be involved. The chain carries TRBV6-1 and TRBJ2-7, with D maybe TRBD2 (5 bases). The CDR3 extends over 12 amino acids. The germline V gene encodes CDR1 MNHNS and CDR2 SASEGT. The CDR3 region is CVSGLSSYEQYF. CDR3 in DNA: TGTGTCAGCGGATTGAGCTCCTATGAGCAGTACTTC.

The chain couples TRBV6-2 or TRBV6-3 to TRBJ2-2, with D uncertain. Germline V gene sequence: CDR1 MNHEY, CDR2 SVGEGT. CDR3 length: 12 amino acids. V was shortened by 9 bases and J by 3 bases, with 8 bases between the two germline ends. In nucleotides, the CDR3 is TGTGCCAGTAACCAAGACACCGGGGAGCTGTTTTTT. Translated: CASNQDTGELFF.

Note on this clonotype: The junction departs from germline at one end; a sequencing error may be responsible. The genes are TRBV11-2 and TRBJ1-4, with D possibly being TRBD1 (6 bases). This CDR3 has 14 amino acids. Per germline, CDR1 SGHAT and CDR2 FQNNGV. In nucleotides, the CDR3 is TGTGCCAGCAGTCGAGGACAGTCTCGTGAAAAACTGCTTTTT. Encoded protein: CASSRGQSREKLLF. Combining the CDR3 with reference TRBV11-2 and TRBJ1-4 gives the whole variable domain EAGVAQSPRYKIIEKRQSVAFWCNPISGHATLYWYQQILGQGPKLLIQFQNNGVVDDSQLPKDRFSAERLKGVDSTLKIQPAKLEDSAVYLCASSRGQSREKLLFGSGTQLSVL.

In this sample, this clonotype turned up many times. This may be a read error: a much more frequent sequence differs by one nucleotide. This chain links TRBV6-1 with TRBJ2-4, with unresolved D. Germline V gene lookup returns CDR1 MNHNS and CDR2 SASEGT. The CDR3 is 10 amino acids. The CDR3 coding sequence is TGTGTCAGCAGTGAAGACATTCAGTACTTC. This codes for CVSSEDIQYF.

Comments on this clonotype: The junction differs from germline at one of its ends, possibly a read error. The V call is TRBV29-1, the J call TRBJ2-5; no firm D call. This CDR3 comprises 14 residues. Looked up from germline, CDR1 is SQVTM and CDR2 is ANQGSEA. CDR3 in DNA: TGCAGTGTAACCACTGGTGAACTGCAAGAGATCCAGTACTTC. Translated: CSVTTGELQEIQYF.

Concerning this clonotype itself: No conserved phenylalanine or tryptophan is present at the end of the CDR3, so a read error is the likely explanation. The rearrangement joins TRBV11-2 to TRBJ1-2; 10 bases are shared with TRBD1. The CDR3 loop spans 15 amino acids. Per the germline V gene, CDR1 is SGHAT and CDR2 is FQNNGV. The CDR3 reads CASNLDRGPYYGYTY. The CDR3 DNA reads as TGTGCCAGCAACTTAGACAGGGGGCCTTACTATGGCTACACCTAC.

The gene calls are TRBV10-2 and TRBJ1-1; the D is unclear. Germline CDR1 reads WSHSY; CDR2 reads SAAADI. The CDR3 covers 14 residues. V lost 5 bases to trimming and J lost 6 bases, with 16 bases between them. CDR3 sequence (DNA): TGCGCCAGCAGTTCCCTAGGGAAGGTAGCTGAAGCTTTCTTT. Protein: CASSSLGKVAEAFF.

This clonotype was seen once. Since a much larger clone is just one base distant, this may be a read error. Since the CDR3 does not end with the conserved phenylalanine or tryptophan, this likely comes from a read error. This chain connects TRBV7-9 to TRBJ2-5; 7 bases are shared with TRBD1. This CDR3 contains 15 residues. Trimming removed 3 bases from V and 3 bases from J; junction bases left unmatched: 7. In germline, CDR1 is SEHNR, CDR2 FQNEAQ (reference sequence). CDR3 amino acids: CASSFRQGWEETQYL. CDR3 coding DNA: TGTGCCAGCAGCTTTCGACAGGGATGGGAAGAGACCCAGTACTTA.

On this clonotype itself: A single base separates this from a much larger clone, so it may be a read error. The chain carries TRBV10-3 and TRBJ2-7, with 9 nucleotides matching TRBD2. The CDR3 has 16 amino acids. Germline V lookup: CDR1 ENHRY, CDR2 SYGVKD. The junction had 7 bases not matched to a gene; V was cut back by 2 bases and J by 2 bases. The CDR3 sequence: CAISEQHSGGTYEQYF. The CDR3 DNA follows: TGTGCCATCAGTGAGCAGCATAGCGGGGGAACCTACGAGCAGTACTTC.

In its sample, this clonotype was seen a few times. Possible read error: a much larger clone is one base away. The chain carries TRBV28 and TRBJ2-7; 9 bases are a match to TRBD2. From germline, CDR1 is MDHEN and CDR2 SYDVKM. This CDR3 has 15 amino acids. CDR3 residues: CASSPVSGRVYDQYF. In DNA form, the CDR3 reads TGTGCCAGCAGCCCCGTTAGCGGGAGAGTTTACGATCAGTACTTC. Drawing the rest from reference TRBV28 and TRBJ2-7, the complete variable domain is DVKVTQSSRYLVKRTGEKVFLECVQDMDHENMFWYRQDPGLGLRLIYFSYDVKMKEKGDIPEGYSVSREKKERFSLILESASTNQTSMYLCASSPVSGRVYDQYFGPGTRLTVT.

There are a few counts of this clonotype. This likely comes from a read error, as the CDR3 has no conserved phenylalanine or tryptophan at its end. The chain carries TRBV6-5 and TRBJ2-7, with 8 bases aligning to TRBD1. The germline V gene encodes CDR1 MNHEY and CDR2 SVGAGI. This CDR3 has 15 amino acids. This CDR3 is CASSSGTGGTYGQYI. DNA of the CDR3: TGTGCCAGCAGTTCCGGGACAGGTGGAACCTACGGGCAGTACATC.